The rows below give T cell receptor beta chains drawn from one sample of a study of graft-versus-host responses after intestinal transplantation. No antigen has been identified for these receptors. Data came from immunoSEQ multiplex PCR; TCRdb stores just in-frame clones and leaves some out. The sample includes 80,000 to 100,000 clones, roughly four fifths of them seen just once. Sequenced material: unstimulated CD8+ T cells sorted from spleen or lymph node cells, taken before intestinal transplant. These receptors were collected from a human donor who received an intestinal transplant. Each CDR3 is given with its conserved first and last residue. Each record gives: clone size, D gene, V gene, J gene, CDR3 protein, CDR3 DNA. A D gene is named only where the DNA matches it firmly. Only some rows state a clone size, as once, few, many or a class for expanded clones.

clone_size: NA
d_call: NA
v_call: TRBV2
j_call: TRBJ1-2
cdr3_aa: CASSEGWGLIPNYGYTF
cdr3_nt: TGTGCCAGCAGTGAAGGTTGGGGGCTTATCCCTAACTATGGCTACACCTTC

clone_size: NA
d_call: TRBD1
v_call: TRBV28
j_call: TRBJ2-4
cdr3_aa: CASSFRGITKNIQYF
cdr3_nt: TGTGCCAGCAGTTTCAGGGGGATTACTAAAAACATTCAGTACTTC

clone_size: NA
d_call: NA
v_call: TRBV6-5
j_call: TRBJ2-1
cdr3_aa: CASSYSVGETYNEQFF
cdr3_nt: TGTGCCAGCAGTTACTCGGTGGGAGAAACCTACAATGAGCAGTTCTTC

clone_size: NA
d_call: NA
v_call: TRBV28
j_call: TRBJ1-5
cdr3_aa: CASVELSSNQPQHF
cdr3_nt: TGTGCCAGCGTAGAGCTCTCTAGCAATCAGCCCCAGCATTTT

clone_size: NA
d_call: TRBD1
v_call: TRBV12-5
j_call: TRBJ2-1
cdr3_aa: CASGFMTGSRSNEQFF
cdr3_nt: TGTGCTAGTGGTTTCATGACAGGGTCCCGATCTAATGAGCAGTTCTTC

clone_size: NA
d_call: NA
v_call: TRBV5-1
j_call: TRBJ2-1
cdr3_aa: CASSSKQTQPNEQFF
cdr3_nt: TGCGCCAGCAGCTCGAAACAGACACAGCCAAATGAGCAGTTCTTC

clone_size: NA
d_call: TRBD2
v_call: TRBV7-6
j_call: TRBJ2-3
cdr3_aa: CASSLSSGGSASTDTQYF
cdr3_nt: TGTGCCAGCAGCTTAAGTAGCGGGGGGTCCGCTAGCACAGATACGCAGTATTTT

clone_size: once
d_call: TRBD2
v_call: TRBV9
j_call: TRBJ2-3
cdr3_aa: CASSVVSGGAADTQYF
cdr3_nt: TGTGCCAGCAGCGTAGTTAGCGGGGGGGCGGCAGATACGCAGTATTTT

clone_size: NA
d_call: NA
v_call: TRBV5-1
j_call: TRBJ2-7
cdr3_aa: CASSHGVASDYEQYF
cdr3_nt: TGCGCCAGCAGCCATGGCGTGGCCTCAGACTACGAGCAGTACTTC

clone_size: NA
d_call: NA
v_call: TRBV4-2
j_call: TRBJ1-1
cdr3_aa: CASSQRVNTEAFF
cdr3_nt: TGTGCCAGCAGCCAGCGGGTAAACACTGAAGCTTTCTTT

clone_size: NA
d_call: TRBD2
v_call: TRBV6-1
j_call: TRBJ2-1
cdr3_aa: CASSLMLAGENEQFF
cdr3_nt: TGTGCCAGCAGCCTAATGCTAGCGGGAGAAAATGAGCAGTTCTTC

clone_size: NA
d_call: NA
v_call: TRBV6-5
j_call: TRBJ2-7
cdr3_aa: CASSPTASYEQYF
cdr3_nt: TGTGCCAGCAGTCCGACAGCCTCCTACGAGCAGTACTTC

clone_size: NA
d_call: TRBD1
v_call: TRBV6-1
j_call: TRBJ1-5
cdr3_aa: CASSDNPRGADQPQHF
cdr3_nt: TGTGCCAGCAGTGATAATCCCAGGGGGGCCGATCAGCCCCAGCATTTT

clone_size: NA
d_call: NA
v_call: TRBV7-3
j_call: TRBJ2-3
cdr3_aa: CASSLNGEADTQYF
cdr3_nt: TGTGCCAGCAGCTTAAACGGGGAGGCAGATACGCAGTATTTT

clone_size: NA
d_call: NA
v_call: TRBV6-5
j_call: TRBJ1-2
cdr3_aa: CASTSAGEGYGYTF
cdr3_nt: TGTGCCAGCACATCCGCAGGGGAAGGCTATGGCTACACCTTC

clone_size: NA
d_call: NA
v_call: TRBV29-1
j_call: TRBJ1-1
cdr3_aa: CSVVEHEAPVTFF
cdr3_nt: TGCAGCGTTGTCGAGCACGAGGCCCCGGTTACTTTCTTT

clone_size: NA
d_call: TRBD1
v_call: TRBV19
j_call: TRBJ1-5
cdr3_aa: CASSWDRAVQPQHF
cdr3_nt: TGTGCCAGTAGTTGGGACAGGGCTGTTCAGCCCCAGCATTTT

clone_size: once
d_call: TRBD2
v_call: TRBV6-1
j_call: TRBJ2-7
cdr3_aa: CASSEWGGTDLSTPYEQYF
cdr3_nt: TGTGCCAGCAGTGAATGGGGGGGAACTGACTTATCGACTCCGTACGAGCAGTACTTC

clone_size: NA
d_call: TRBD1
v_call: TRBV10-1
j_call: TRBJ2-5
cdr3_aa: CASSPDRGQETQYF
cdr3_nt: TGCGCCAGCAGTCCCGACAGGGGGCAAGAGACCCAGTACTTC

clone_size: NA
d_call: NA
v_call: TRBV21-1
j_call: TRBJ2-1
cdr3_aa: CASSKLPGQGRYNEQFF
cdr3_nt: TGTGCCAGCAGCAAACTACCGGGACAGGGGCGATACAATGAGCAGTTCTTC

clone_size: NA
d_call: TRBD2
v_call: TRBV4-1
j_call: TRBJ2-7
cdr3_aa: CASSQDSGLGYSEQYF
cdr3_nt: TGCGCCAGCAGCCAAGATAGCGGACTAGGGTACTCCGAGCAGTACTTC

clone_size: NA
d_call: NA
v_call: TRBV6-6
j_call: TRBJ1-2
cdr3_aa: CASGHGYTF
cdr3_nt: TGTGCCAGCGGTCATGGCTACACCTTC

clone_size: NA
d_call: NA
v_call: TRBV10-1
j_call: TRBJ2-3
cdr3_aa: CASSERRGASTDTQYF
cdr3_nt: TGCGCCAGCAGTGAGCGAAGGGGCGCCAGCACAGATACGCAGTATTTT

clone_size: NA
d_call: TRBD2
v_call: TRBV27
j_call: TRBJ2-3
cdr3_aa: CASSLWTSGSTDTQYF
cdr3_nt: TGTGCCAGCAGTTTGTGGACTAGCGGGAGTACAGATACGCAGTATTTT

clone_size: NA
d_call: NA
v_call: TRBV21-1
j_call: TRBJ1-3
cdr3_aa: CASSKILRRQGKGSGNTIYF
cdr3_nt: TGTGCCAGCAGCAAAATCTTAAGGAGACAGGGAAAGGGGTCTGGAAACACCATATATTTT

clone_size: once
d_call: NA
v_call: TRBV27
j_call: TRBJ1-1
cdr3_aa: CASSLSASLNTEAFF
cdr3_nt: TGTGCCAGCAGTTTATCGGCCAGTTTGAACACTGAAGCTTTCTTT

clone_size: once
d_call: TRBD2
v_call: TRBV4-1
j_call: TRBJ2-5
cdr3_aa: CASSRGVAGGQETQYF
cdr3_nt: TGCGCCAGCAGCCGGGGGGTAGCGGGAGGCCAGGAGACCCAGTACTTC

clone_size: NA
d_call: TRBD2
v_call: TRBV6-6
j_call: TRBJ2-7
cdr3_aa: CASSTRDYHYEQYF
cdr3_nt: TGTGCCAGCAGTACCCGGGACTACCACTACGAGCAGTACTTC

clone_size: NA
d_call: TRBD2
v_call: TRBV6-9
j_call: TRBJ2-7
cdr3_aa: CASSLLAGYEQYF
cdr3_nt: TGTGCCAGCAGTCTACTAGCGGGTTACGAGCAGTACTTC

clone_size: NA
d_call: NA
v_call: TRBV6-1
j_call: TRBJ1-3
cdr3_aa: CASSDSLGNTIYF
cdr3_nt: TGTGCCAGCAGCGACTCACTAGGAAACACCATATATTTT

clone_size: NA
d_call: TRBD1
v_call: TRBV7-6
j_call: TRBJ1-1
cdr3_aa: CASSGYRGPDTEAFF
cdr3_nt: TGTGCCAGCAGCGGCTACAGGGGCCCGGACACTGAAGCTTTCTTT

clone_size: NA
d_call: NA
v_call: TRBV6-5
j_call: TRBJ2-7
cdr3_aa: CASSFQGLTYEQYF
cdr3_nt: TGTGCCAGCAGTTTTCAGGGGTTAACCTACGAGCAGTACTTC

clone_size: NA
d_call: NA
v_call: TRBV5-1
j_call: TRBJ2-7
cdr3_aa: CASSLLGYEQYF
cdr3_nt: TGCGCCAGCAGCTTGTTGGGCTACGAGCAGTACTTC

clone_size: NA
d_call: TRBD1
v_call: TRBV13
j_call: TRBJ2-7
cdr3_aa: CASSRDSSYEQYF
cdr3_nt: TGTGCCAGCAGCCGGGACAGCTCCTACGAGCAGTACTTC

clone_size: NA
d_call: NA
v_call: TRBV5-1
j_call: TRBJ2-7
cdr3_aa: CASSFPLLYEQYF
cdr3_nt: TGCGCCAGCAGCTTCCCCCTTTTGTACGAGCAGTACTTC

clone_size: once
d_call: TRBD1
v_call: TRBV27
j_call: TRBJ2-1
cdr3_aa: CASSLGQGAGEQFF
cdr3_nt: TGTGCCAGCAGTCTAGGACAGGGGGCCGGTGAGCAGTTCTTC

clone_size: NA
d_call: NA
v_call: TRBV6-1
j_call: TRBJ2-7
cdr3_aa: CASSDRYTYEQYF
cdr3_nt: TGTGCCAGCAGTGACAGGTATACCTACGAGCAGTACTTC

clone_size: NA
d_call: NA
v_call: TRBV28
j_call: TRBJ2-2
cdr3_aa: CASSDDAVDTGELFF
cdr3_nt: TGTGCCAGCAGTGATGATGCAGTTGATACCGGGGAGCTGTTTTTT

clone_size: few
d_call: TRBD1
v_call: TRBV4-1
j_call: TRBJ2-2
cdr3_aa: CASSPQGALSPWGGELFF
cdr3_nt: TGCGCCAGCAGTCCCCAGGGGGCGCTGAGCCCATGGGGCGGGGAGCTGTTTTTT

clone_size: few
d_call: NA
v_call: TRBV6-1
j_call: TRBJ2-7
cdr3_aa: CASSEGNEQYF
cdr3_nt: TGTGCCAGCAGTGAGGGTAACGAGCAGTACTTC

clone_size: NA
d_call: NA
v_call: TRBV4-1
j_call: TRBJ1-5
cdr3_aa: CASSQERDSNQPQHF
cdr3_nt: TGCGCCAGCAGCCAAGAAAGGGATAGCAATCAGCCCCAGCATTTT

clone_size: NA
d_call: NA
v_call: TRBV19
j_call: TRBJ2-7
cdr3_aa: CASSIAPGSSYEQYF
cdr3_nt: TGTGCCAGTAGTATAGCGCCAGGGAGCTCCTACGAGCAGTACTTC

clone_size: NA
d_call: TRBD2
v_call: TRBV27
j_call: TRBJ2-1
cdr3_aa: CASSIQAGGLPGGYNEQFF
cdr3_nt: TGTGCCAGCAGTATCCAAGCGGGGGGCCTCCCCGGTGGCTACAATGAGCAGTTCTTC

clone_size: NA
d_call: TRBD1
v_call: TRBV6-5
j_call: TRBJ2-7
cdr3_aa: CASSSGQSGYEQYF
cdr3_nt: TGTGCCAGCAGTTCGGGACAGTCAGGCTACGAGCAGTACTTC

clone_size: NA
d_call: NA
v_call: TRBV2
j_call: TRBJ2-7
cdr3_aa: CASKGSDLYEQYF
cdr3_nt: TGTGCCAGCAAGGGGAGTGATCTCTACGAGCAGTACTTC

clone_size: NA
d_call: TRBD1
v_call: TRBV6-1
j_call: TRBJ2-7
cdr3_aa: CASSHWTGTYEQYF
cdr3_nt: TGTGCCAGCAGCCACTGGACAGGGACCTACGAGCAGTACTTC